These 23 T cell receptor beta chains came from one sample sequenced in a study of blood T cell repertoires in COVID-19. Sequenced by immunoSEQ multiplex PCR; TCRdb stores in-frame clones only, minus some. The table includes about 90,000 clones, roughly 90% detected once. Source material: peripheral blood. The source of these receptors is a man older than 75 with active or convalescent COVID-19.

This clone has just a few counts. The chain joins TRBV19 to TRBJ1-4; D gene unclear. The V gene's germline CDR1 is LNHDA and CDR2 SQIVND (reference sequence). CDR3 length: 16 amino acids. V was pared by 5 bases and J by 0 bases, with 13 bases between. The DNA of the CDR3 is TGTGCCAGTAGTCTCGGACTGGGTGCAACTAATGAAAAACTGTTTTTT. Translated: CASSLGLGATNEKLFF.

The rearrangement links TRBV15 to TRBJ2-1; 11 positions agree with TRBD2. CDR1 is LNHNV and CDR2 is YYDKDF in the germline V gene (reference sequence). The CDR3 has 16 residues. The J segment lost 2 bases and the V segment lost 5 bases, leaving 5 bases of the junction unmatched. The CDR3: CATSPFSGRAYNEQFF. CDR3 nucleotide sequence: TGTGCCACCAGCCCCTTTAGCGGGAGGGCCTACAATGAGCAGTTCTTC.

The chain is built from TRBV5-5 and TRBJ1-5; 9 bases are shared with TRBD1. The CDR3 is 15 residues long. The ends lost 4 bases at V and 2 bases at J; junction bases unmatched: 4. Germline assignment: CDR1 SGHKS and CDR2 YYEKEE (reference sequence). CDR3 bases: TGTGCCAGCAGCGCACAGGGGGCGCGCAATCAGCCCCAGCATTTT. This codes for CASSAQGARNQPQHF.

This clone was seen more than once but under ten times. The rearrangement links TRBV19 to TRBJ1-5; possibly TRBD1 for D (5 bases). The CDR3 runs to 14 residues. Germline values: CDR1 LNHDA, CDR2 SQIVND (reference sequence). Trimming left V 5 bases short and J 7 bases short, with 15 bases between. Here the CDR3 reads CASSGGASRQPQHF. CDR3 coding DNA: TGTGCCAGTAGTGGAGGGGCTTCAAGGCAGCCCCAGCATTTT.

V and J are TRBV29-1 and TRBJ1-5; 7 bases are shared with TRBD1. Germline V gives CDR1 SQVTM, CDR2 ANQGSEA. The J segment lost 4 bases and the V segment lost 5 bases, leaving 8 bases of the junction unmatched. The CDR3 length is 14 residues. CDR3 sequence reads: CSVCPGTANQPQHF. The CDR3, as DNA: TGCAGCGTTTGCCCTGGGACAGCTAATCAGCCCCAGCATTTT. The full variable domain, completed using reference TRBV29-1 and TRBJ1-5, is SAVISQKPSRDICQRGTSLTIQCQVDSQVTMMFWYRQQPGQSLTLIATANQGSEATYESGFVIDKFPISRPNLTFSTLTVSNMSPEDSSIYLCSVCPGTANQPQHFGDGTRLSIL.

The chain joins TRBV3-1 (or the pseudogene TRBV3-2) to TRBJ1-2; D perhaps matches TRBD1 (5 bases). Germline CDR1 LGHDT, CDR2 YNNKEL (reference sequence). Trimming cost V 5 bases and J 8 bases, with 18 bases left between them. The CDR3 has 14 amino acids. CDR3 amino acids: CASSTNQGRSGYTF. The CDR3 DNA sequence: TGTGCCAGCAGCACAAACCAGGGTCGCAGCGGCTACACCTTC.

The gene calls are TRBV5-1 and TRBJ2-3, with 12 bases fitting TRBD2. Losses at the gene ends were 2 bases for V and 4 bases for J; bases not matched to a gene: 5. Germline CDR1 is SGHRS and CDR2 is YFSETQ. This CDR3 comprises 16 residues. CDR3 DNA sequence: TGCGCCAGCAGCTTAGGACTAGCGGGAAGTGCAGATACGCAGTATTTT. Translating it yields CASSLGLAGSADTQYF.

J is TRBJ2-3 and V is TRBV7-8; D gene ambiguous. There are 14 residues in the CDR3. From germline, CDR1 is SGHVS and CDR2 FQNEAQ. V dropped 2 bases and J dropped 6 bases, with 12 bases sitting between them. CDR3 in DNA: TGTGCCAGCAGCTTACGCTCGAGTGGTGATACGCAGTATTTT. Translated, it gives CASSLRSSGDTQYF.

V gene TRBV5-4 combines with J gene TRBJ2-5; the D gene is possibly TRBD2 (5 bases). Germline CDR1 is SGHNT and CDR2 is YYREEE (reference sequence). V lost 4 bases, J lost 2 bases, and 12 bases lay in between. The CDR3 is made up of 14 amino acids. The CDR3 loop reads CASSTGISQETQYF. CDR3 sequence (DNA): TGTGCCAGCAGCACGGGGATATCTCAAGAGACCCAGTACTTC.

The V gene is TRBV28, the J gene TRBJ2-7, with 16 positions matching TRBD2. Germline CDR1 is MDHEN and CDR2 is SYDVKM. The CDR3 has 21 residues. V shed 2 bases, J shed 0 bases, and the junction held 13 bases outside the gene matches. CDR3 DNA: TGTGCCAGCAGTTTAGTGGGACTAGCGGGAGGGCTCCAAGTGATCTCCTACGAGCAGTACTTC. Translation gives CASSLVGLAGGLQVISYEQYF.

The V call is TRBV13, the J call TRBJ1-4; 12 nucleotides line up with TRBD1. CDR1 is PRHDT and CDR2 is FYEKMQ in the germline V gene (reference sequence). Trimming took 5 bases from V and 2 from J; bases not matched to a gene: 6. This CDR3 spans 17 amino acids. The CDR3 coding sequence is TGTGCCAGCAGCACGCGGGACAGGGGGCGTACTAATGAAAAACTGTTTTTT. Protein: CASSTRDRGRTNEKLFF.

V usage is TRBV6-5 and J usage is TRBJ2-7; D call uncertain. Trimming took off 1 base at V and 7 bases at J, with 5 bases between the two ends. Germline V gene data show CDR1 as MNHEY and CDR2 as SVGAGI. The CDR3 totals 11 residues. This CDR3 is CASSYLREQYF. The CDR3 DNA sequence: TGTGCCAGCAGTTACTTGCGGGAGCAGTACTTC.

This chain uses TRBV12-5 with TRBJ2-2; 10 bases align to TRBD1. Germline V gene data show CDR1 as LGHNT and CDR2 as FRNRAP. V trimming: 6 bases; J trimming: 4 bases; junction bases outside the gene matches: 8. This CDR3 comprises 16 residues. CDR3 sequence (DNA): TGTGCTAGTGGCAAAGACAGGGGGCCGGTCACCGGGGAGCTGTTTTTT. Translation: CASGKDRGPVTGELFF. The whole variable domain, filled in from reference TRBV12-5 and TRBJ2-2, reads DARVTQTPRHKVTEMGQEVTMRCQPILGHNTVFWYRQTMMQGLELLAYFRNRAPLDDSGMPKDRFSAEMPDATLATLKIQPSEPRDSAVYFCASGKDRGPVTGELFFGEGSRLTVL.

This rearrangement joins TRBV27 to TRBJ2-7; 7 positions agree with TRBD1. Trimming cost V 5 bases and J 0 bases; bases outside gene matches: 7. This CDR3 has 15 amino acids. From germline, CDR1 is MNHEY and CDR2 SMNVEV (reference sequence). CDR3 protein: CASSSPGQSSYEQYF. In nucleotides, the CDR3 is TGTGCCAGCAGTAGTCCGGGACAGAGCTCCTACGAGCAGTACTTC.

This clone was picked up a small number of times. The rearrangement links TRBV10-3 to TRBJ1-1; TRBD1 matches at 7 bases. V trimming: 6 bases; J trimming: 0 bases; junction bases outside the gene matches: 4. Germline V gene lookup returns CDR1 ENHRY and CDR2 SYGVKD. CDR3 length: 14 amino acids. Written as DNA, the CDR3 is TGTGCCATCAGCACAGGGGAAATGAACACTGAAGCTTTCTTT. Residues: CAISTGEMNTEAFF.

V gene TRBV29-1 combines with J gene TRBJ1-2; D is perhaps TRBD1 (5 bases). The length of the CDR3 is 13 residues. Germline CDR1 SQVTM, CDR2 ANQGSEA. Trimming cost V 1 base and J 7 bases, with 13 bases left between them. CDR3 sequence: CSVEGQGYGGYTF. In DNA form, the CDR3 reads TGCAGCGTTGAAGGGCAGGGCTACGGTGGCTACACCTTC.

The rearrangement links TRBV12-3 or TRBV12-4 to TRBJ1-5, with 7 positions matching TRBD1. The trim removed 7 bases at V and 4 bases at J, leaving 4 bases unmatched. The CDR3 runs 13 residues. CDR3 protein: CASTSTGNQPQHF. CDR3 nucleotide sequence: TGTGCCAGCACCTCGACAGGGAATCAGCCCCAGCATTTT.

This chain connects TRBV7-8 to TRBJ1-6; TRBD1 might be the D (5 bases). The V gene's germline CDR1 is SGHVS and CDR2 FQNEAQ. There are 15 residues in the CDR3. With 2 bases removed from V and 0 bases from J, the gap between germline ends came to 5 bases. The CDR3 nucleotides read TGTGCCAGCAGCTTACAGGGCTCCTATAATTCACCCCTCCACTTT. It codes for CASSLQGSYNSPLHF.

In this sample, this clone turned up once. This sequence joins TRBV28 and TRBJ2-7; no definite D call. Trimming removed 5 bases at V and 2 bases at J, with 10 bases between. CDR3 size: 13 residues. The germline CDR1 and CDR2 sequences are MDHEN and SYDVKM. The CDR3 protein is CASSRPVTYEQYF. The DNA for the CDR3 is TGTGCCAGCAGTCGTCCGGTCACCTACGAGCAGTACTTC.

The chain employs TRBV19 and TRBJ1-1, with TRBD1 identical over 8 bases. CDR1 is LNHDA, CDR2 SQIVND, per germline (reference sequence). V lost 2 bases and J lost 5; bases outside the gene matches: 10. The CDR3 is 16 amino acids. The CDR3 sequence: CASSIFRGRSKTEAFF. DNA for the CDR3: TGTGCCAGTAGTATATTCAGGGGGCGATCGAAGACTGAAGCTTTCTTT.

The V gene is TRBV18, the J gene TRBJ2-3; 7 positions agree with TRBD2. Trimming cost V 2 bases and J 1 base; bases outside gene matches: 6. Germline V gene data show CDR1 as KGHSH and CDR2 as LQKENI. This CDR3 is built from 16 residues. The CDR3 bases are TGTGCCAGCTCACCATGGGCGGGAGATGGCACAGATACGCAGTATTTT. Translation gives CASSPWAGDGTDTQYF.

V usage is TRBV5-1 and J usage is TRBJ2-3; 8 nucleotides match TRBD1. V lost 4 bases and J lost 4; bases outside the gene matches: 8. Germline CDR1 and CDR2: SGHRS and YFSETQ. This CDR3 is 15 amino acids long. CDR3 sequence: CASSTGQGDADTQYF. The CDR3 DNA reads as TGCGCCAGCAGCACCGGACAGGGAGACGCAGATACGCAGTATTTT.

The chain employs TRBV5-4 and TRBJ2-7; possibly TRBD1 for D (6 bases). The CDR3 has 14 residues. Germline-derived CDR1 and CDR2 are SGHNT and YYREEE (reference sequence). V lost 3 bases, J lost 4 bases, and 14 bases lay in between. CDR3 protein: CASSSGVRAYEQYF. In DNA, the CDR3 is TGTGCCAGCAGCTCAGGGGTGAGGGCTTACGAGCAGTACTTC.